Listed here are 20 T cell receptor beta chains from one sample, sequenced in a study of STAT3 mutations in large granular lymphocyte leukemia. Whole-study findings and limits: At least one immunodominant TCR beta clonotype appeared in every T-cell large granular lymphocyte leukemia patient.

The method was immunoSEQ multiplex PCR; TCRdb's version includes in-frame clones alone and lacks a portion of them. Of some 27,000 clones listed, about 80% are singletons. These TCRs' antigens remain unknown. The sequencing input was peripheral blood mononuclear cells. The receptors here all came from a woman aged 45-59 years with T-cell large granular lymphocyte leukemia. Some clones in this sample may be carry-over from other donors' samples.

This chain uses TRBV6-5 with TRBJ1-2, with D possibly being TRBD1 (5 bases). This CDR3 is built from 14 residues. Germline CDR1 and CDR2: MNHEY and SVGAGI. V shed 6 bases and J shed 8 bases, with 19 bases lying between them. CDR3 bases: TGTGCCAGCAGCCGTACCGGGACCGAGGTGGGCTACACCTTC. Encoded protein: CASSRTGTEVGYTF.

CDR3: CASSPSIYGYTF. The CDR3 DNA follows: TGTGCCAGCAGCCCTAGCATTTATGGCTACACCTTC. This chain uses TRBV14 with TRBJ1-2; no firm D call. The germline V gene encodes CDR1 SGHDN and CDR2 FVKESK. CDR3 length: 12 amino acids. V lost 4 bases to trimming and J lost 5 bases, with 8 bases between them.

In this sample, this clone turned up a few times. The gene calls are TRBV19 and TRBJ1-2; D is unclear. This CDR3 has 14 amino acids. Trimming shortened V by 4 bases and J by 4 bases, and 13 bases separated the two germline ends. Germline CDR1 reads LNHDA; CDR2 reads SQIVND (reference sequence). CDR3 nucleotides: TGTGCCAGTAGTAAATCGACGGATCGCTATGGCTACACCTTC. Its translation is CASSKSTDRYGYTF.

V usage is TRBV18 and J usage is TRBJ2-7, with D possibly TRBD2 on 5 matching bases. The CDR3 is 15 residues long. Germline CDR1 reads KGHSH; CDR2 reads LQKENI. V lost 3 bases and J lost 4, with 16 bases in between. CDR3 sequence reads: CASSPAGGSLYEQYF. The CDR3 DNA reads as TGTGCCAGCTCACCGGCTGGCGGGTCCCTTTACGAGCAGTACTTC.

Here the CDR3 reads CASSQGFGNTIYF. CDR3 DNA: TGCGCCAGCAGCCAAGGGTTCGGAAACACCATATATTTT. The chain carries TRBV5-1 and TRBJ1-3; no clear D gene. V shed 4 bases and J shed 4 bases, with 9 bases lying between them. Germline V CDR1 and CDR2: SGHRS, YFSETQ. CDR3 length equals 13 residues.

The gene calls are TRBV6-5 and TRBJ2-7; perhaps TRBD2 as D (5 bases). The germline CDR1 and CDR2 sequences are MNHEY and SVGAGI. Between the trimmed V and J ends, which lost 7 bases and 2 bases, there was a span of 15 bases. The CDR3 length is 14 residues. The CDR3 protein is CASTQAVRAYEQYF. In DNA form, the CDR3 reads TGTGCCAGCACCCAAGCGGTACGTGCCTACGAGCAGTACTTC.

This clone was detected a few times. J is TRBJ1-2 and V is TRBV29-1, with D hard to call. Trimming took 6 bases from V and 2 from J, leaving 10 bases between them. CDR1 is SQVTM, CDR2 ANQGSEA, per germline. The CDR3 is 12 residues long. Here the CDR3 DNA reads TGCAGCGTAGGTACATTCAACTATGGCTACACCTTC. Its protein product is CSVGTFNYGYTF. The variable domain in full, completed from reference TRBV29-1 and TRBJ1-2, reads SAVISQKPSRDICQRGTSLTIQCQVDSQVTMMFWYRQQPGQSLTLIATANQGSEATYESGFVIDKFPISRPNLTFSTLTVSNMSPEDSSIYLCSVGTFNYGYTFGSGTRLTVV.

This clone was picked up a small number of times. The chain is built from TRBV4-1 and TRBJ1-2; the match to TRBD1 covers 8 bases. The V gene's germline CDR1 is MGHRA and CDR2 YSYEKL. The length of the CDR3 is 16 residues. The ends lost 2 bases at V and 4 bases at J; junction bases unmatched: 9. The CDR3 sequence: CASSQIPLDRVYGYTF. CDR3 nucleotide sequence: TGCGCCAGCAGCCAAATCCCCCTGGACAGGGTCTATGGCTACACCTTC.

This clone was detected a few times. The V gene is TRBV18, the J gene TRBJ2-6, with D unclear. Germline V gene sequence: CDR1 KGHSH, CDR2 LQKENI. V lost 3 bases and J lost 0, with 6 bases in between. The CDR3 is made up of 15 amino acids. The CDR3 DNA reads as TGTGCCAGCTCACCGGAACTCTCTGGGGCCAACGTCCTGACTTTC. Protein product: CASSPELSGANVLTF.

The rearrangement joins TRBV7-2 to TRBJ1-5, with D possibly matching TRBD1 (6 bases). The CDR3 is 17 amino acids. Germline V gene data show CDR1 as SGHTA and CDR2 as FQGNSA. Deletions cut 0 bases from V and 4 bases from J, with 16 bases between. CDR3 sequence reads: CASSLALAGVDNQPQHF. DNA of the CDR3: TGTGCCAGCAGCTTAGCGTTGGCAGGGGTTGATAATCAGCCCCAGCATTTT.

The chain uses TRBV18 and TRBJ1-1; D not resolved. This CDR3 has 11 amino acids. V dropped 6 bases and J dropped 2 bases, with 4 bases sitting between them. The germline V gene has CDR1 KGHSH and CDR2 LQKENI. CDR3 sequence reads: CASSTNTEAFF. The DNA of the CDR3 is TGTGCCAGCTCTACCAACACTGAAGCTTTCTTT.

The chain combines TRBV6-6 with TRBJ2-3, with D possibly matching TRBD2 (6 bases). CDR3 size: 14 residues. Between the trimmed V and J ends, which lost 2 bases and 0 bases, there was a span of 6 bases. CDR1 and CDR2 (germline): MNHNY, SVGAGI (reference sequence). DNA for the CDR3: TGTGCCAGCAGTTACGGGGGGAGCACAGATACGCAGTATTTT. It codes for CASSYGGSTDTQYF.

The V and J genes are TRBV11-3 and TRBJ2-2; 7 nucleotides line up with TRBD1. This CDR3 is 14 amino acids long. V lost 3 bases, J lost 3 bases, and 1 base stayed unmatched. Germline values: CDR1 SGHNT, CDR2 YENEEA. DNA of the CDR3: TGTGCCAGCAGCTTTGACAGGGACACCGGGGAGCTGTTTTTT. Residues: CASSFDRDTGELFF.

The V call is TRBV30, the J call TRBJ2-5; 7 nucleotides match TRBD1. V was pared by 1 base and J by 0 bases, with 5 bases of the junction left unmatched. This CDR3 is built from 15 residues. Germline V gives CDR1 GTSNPN, CDR2 SVGIG (reference sequence). Here the CDR3 DNA reads TGTGCCTGGAGTGAGGGACAGCGGTACCAAGAGACCCAGTACTTC. Translation gives CAWSEGQRYQETQYF.

The chain employs TRBV19 and TRBJ1-2; D is undetermined. This CDR3 has 15 amino acids. V was cut by 5 bases and J by 4 bases, with 17 bases left in between. The germline V gene has CDR1 LNHDA and CDR2 SQIVND (reference sequence). The CDR3 loop is CASSSRTPVGYGYTF. In DNA form, the CDR3 reads TGTGCCAGTAGTTCACGGACGCCGGTGGGCTATGGCTACACCTTC.

This clone was counted a few times. The rearrangement joins TRBV27 to TRBJ2-7; 12 bases align to TRBD2. The CDR3 extends over 15 amino acids. V shed 6 bases, J shed 7 bases, and the junction held 10 bases outside the gene matches. Germline loops: CDR1 MNHEY, CDR2 SMNVEV (reference sequence). Written as DNA, the CDR3 is TGTGCCAGCAGGCCGACTAGCGGGAGTAGAGAGGAGCAGTACTTC. Encoded protein: CASRPTSGSREEQYF.

In this sample, this clone turned up once. The gene calls are TRBV7-9 and TRBJ2-5; no firm D call. Germline V gene sequence: CDR1 SEHNR, CDR2 FQNEAQ (reference sequence). There are 12 residues in the CDR3. Deletions cut 5 bases from V and 4 bases from J, with 8 bases between. The CDR3 region has the DNA TGTGCCAGCAGCGACGTTGGAGAGACCCAGTACTTC. Translation: CASSDVGETQYF.

CDR3 protein: CASSGREGGYNEQFF. The CDR3 DNA sequence: TGTGCCAGCAGCGGGCGGGAGGGGGGTTACAATGAGCAGTTCTTC. The chain has TRBV5-6 and TRBJ2-1, with 9 bases fitting TRBD2. CDR1 is SGHDT and CDR2 is YYEEEE in the germline V gene. CDR3 length: 15 amino acids. J gave up 4 bases and V 4 bases, and 6 bases lay outside the gene matches.

V and J are TRBV7-2 and TRBJ2-7; 8 bases map to TRBD2. Germline CDR1 is SGHTA and CDR2 is FQGNSA. The CDR3 spans 15 residues. J was trimmed by 3 bases and V by 0 bases; bases with no gene match: 4. In nucleotides, the CDR3 is TGTGCCAGCAGCTTAGCGTTTAGCGGGAACTACGAGCAGTACTTC. This translates into CASSLAFSGNYEQYF.

The chain uses TRBV11-1 and TRBJ2-7, with TRBD1 matching 8 bases. Trimming at V came to 4 bases and at J to 7 bases, leaving 6 bases not matched to a gene. Germline CDR1 SGHAT, CDR2 FQDESV (reference sequence). There are 13 residues in the CDR3. CDR3 nucleotide sequence: TGTGCCAGCAGCTGGGACAGGAGGGTAGAGCAGTACTTC. Translated, it gives CASSWDRRVEQYF.